Listed below are T cell receptor beta chains from one sample, sequenced in a study of blood T cells in healthy people across ages. TCRdb re-called the 5' RACE reads with MiXCR, one entry per CDR3 protein. The sample records 2 million or so distinct CDR3 sequences, about 50% being singletons. Specimen: blood. The receptors derive from a woman between 40 and 50 years old in good health. The CDR3 runs from the conserved cysteine through the conserved F or W. D genes are given only for firm matches. Clone size is stated in some rows and not others, as once, few, many or a class when expanded.

CDR3 protein	CDR3 DNA	clone size	CDR3 length	V gene	J gene	D gene
CASSGQKGETQYF	TGTGCCAGCAGTGGACAGAAGGGCGAGACCCAGTACTTC	few	13	TRBV2	TRBJ2-5	NA
CASSGDTRNQPQHF	TGTGCCAGCAGTGGGGACACCCGCAATCAGCCCCAGCATTTT	NA	14	TRBV6-6	TRBJ1-5	NA
CASNRGGPNEKLFF	TGCGCCAGCAACCGAGGAGGGCCTAATGAAAAACTGTTTTTT	NA	14	TRBV4-3	TRBJ1-4	NA
CASSPGQDTQYF	TGTGCCAGCAGCCCCGGACAGGATACGCAGTATTTT	few	12	TRBV7-8	TRBJ2-3	NA
CASSLPSTNEKLFF	TGCGCCAGCAGCTTACCATCAACTAATGAAAAACTGTTTTTT	few	14	TRBV5-1	TRBJ1-4	NA
CASSSRTSGGLLTDTQYF	TGTGCCAGCAGCTCAAGGACTAGCGGGGGACTCCTCACGGATACGCAGTATTTT	NA	18	TRBV7-2	TRBJ2-3	TRBD2
CASSQDAGDELYF	TGCGCCAGCAGCCAGGATGCTGGCGACGAGCTGTACTTC	NA	13	TRBV4-3	TRBJ2-5	NA
CATSGGLEIDTQYF	TGTGCCACCAGTGGGGGACTAGAAATAGATACGCAGTATTTT	NA	14	TRBV24-1	TRBJ2-3	TRBD2
CASSRRDAQFF	TGTGCCAGCAGCCGCCGGGACGCCCAGTTCTTC	NA	11	TRBV12-3/TRBV12-4	TRBJ2-1	NA
CASSKTGGLQYF	TGTGCCAGCAGCAAAACAGGGGGCCTCCAGTACTTC	NA	12	TRBV6-5	TRBJ2-7	TRBD1
CASSQLGTGEYNEQFF	TGTGCCAGCAGCCAGTTAGGGACAGGGGAGTACAATGAGCAGTTCTTC	once	16	TRBV14	TRBJ2-1	TRBD1
CASSPRSAKTQYF	TGTGCCAGCAGCCCCCGTAGCGCAAAGACCCAGTACTTC	few	13	TRBV11-1	TRBJ2-5	NA
CAGSQGVLTEAFF	TGTGCCGGCAGCCAGGGAGTTTTGACTGAAGCTTTCTTT	NA	13	TRBV14	TRBJ1-1	NA
CASSLLGQAGYGYTF	TGTGCCAGCAGCTTACTGGGACAGGCCGGTTATGGCTACACCTTC	NA	15	TRBV7-2	TRBJ1-2	TRBD1
CSVENGQYNEQFF	TGCAGCGTTGAGAATGGACAGTACAATGAGCAGTTCTTC	few	13	TRBV29-1	TRBJ2-1	NA
CSARVAGGRNTEAFF	TGCAGTGCTAGAGTGGCAGGGGGCCGGAACACTGAAGCTTTCTTT	few	15	TRBV20-1	TRBJ1-1	TRBD1
CASSEGGGADTQYF	TGTGCCAGCAGTGAAGGGGGCGGCGCAGATACGCAGTATTTT	few	14	TRBV2	TRBJ2-3	NA
CASSQDSGAEAFF	TGTGCCAGCAGCCAAGATTCTGGGGCTGAAGCTTTCTTT	NA	13	TRBV4-3	TRBJ1-1	NA
CASSHTSGGVETQYF	TGTGCCAGCAGCCATACTAGCGGGGGGGTTGAGACCCAGTACTTC	NA	15	TRBV3-1	TRBJ2-5	TRBD2
CAIKSRSQETQYF	TGTGCCATCAAGTCCAGGAGCCAAGAGACCCAGTACTTC	NA	13	TRBV10-3	TRBJ2-5	NA
CASSGGVSVYYNEQFF	TGTGCCAGCAGCGGGGGAGTGAGCGTATACTACAATGAGCAGTTCTTC	NA	16	TRBV12-3/TRBV12-4	TRBJ2-1	NA
CASSLDVAGVQTQYF	TGTGCCAGCAGCTTGGACGTAGCGGGGGTACAGACCCAGTACTTC	once	15	TRBV5-6	TRBJ2-5	TRBD2
CASDRGAGEKLFF	TGTGCCAGCGACAGGGGCGCCGGTGAAAAACTGTTTTTT	NA	13	TRBV12-3/TRBV12-4	TRBJ1-4	TRBD1
CASSFEGKGNSPLHF	TGTGCCAGCAGCTTCGAGGGTAAAGGAAATTCACCCCTCCACTTT	NA	15	TRBV7-9	TRBJ1-6	NA
CASSQDGPVSSGANVLTF	TGCGCCAGCAGCCAAGATGGGCCAGTTAGCTCTGGGGCCAACGTCCTGACTTTC	few	18	TRBV4-3	TRBJ2-6	NA
CASSLGNREYSYNEQFF	TGCGCCAGCAGCTTGGGGAACAGGGAGTACTCCTACAATGAGCAGTTCTTC	once	17	TRBV5-1	TRBJ2-1	NA
CASSISGRPNYEQYF	TGTGCCAGCAGTATTAGCGGACGGCCAAACTACGAGCAGTACTTC	NA	15	TRBV28	TRBJ2-7	NA
CASSSSGFTEQFF	TGTGCCAGCAGCTCCTCGGGATTCACTGAGCAGTTCTTC	NA	13	TRBV9	TRBJ2-1	NA
CASSVAGGGNSPLHF	TGTGCCAGCAGCGTAGCCGGAGGAGGTAATTCACCCCTCCACTTT	few	15	TRBV9	TRBJ1-6	NA
CASSRVRNEQFF	TGCGCCAGCAGCCGCGTAAGGAATGAGCAGTTCTTC	NA	12	TRBV5-1	TRBJ2-1	NA
CASSLAVGRTDTQYF	TGTGCCAGCAGCTTAGCGGTTGGACGCACAGATACGCAGTATTTT	NA	15	TRBV7-6	TRBJ2-3	NA
CASSDHSGGYNEQFF	TGTGCCAGCAGCGATCATAGCGGGGGCTACAATGAGCAGTTCTTC	NA	15	TRBV7-2	TRBJ2-1	TRBD2
CASSILGTGHYEQYF	TGTGCCAGTAGTATCCTCGGGACAGGGCACTACGAGCAGTACTTC	NA	15	TRBV19	TRBJ2-7	TRBD1
CASSQKPGDQPQHF	TGTGCCAGCAGCCAGAAACCAGGAGATCAGCCCCAGCATTTT	once	14	TRBV7-8	TRBJ1-5	NA
CASTPVGGAGRETQYF	TGTGCCAGCACCCCGGTCGGGGGGGCTGGACGTGAGACCCAGTACTTC	few	16	TRBV25-1	TRBJ2-5	TRBD2